Sequencing of this T cell receptor beta chain was carried out in a study of T cell responses to AZD1222 COVID-19 vaccine. Clones were sequenced by immunoSEQ multiplex PCR, and TCRdb holds only the in-frame ones, with some missing. The sample shows over 65,000 clones, about 90% of them seen only once. This CDR3 region has 15 residues. Germline assignment: CDR1 LNHNV and CDR2 YYDKDF (reference sequence). V dropped 2 bases and J dropped 2 bases, with 13 bases sitting between them. The chain employs TRBV15 and TRBJ2-7; D is possibly TRBD1 (6 bases). This TCR was recovered from an adult who received the AZD1222 COVID-19 vaccine. Sequencing used peripheral blood, obtained 28 days after the second AZD1222 dose. CDR3: CATSRLPGHTYEQYF. Here the CDR3 DNA reads TGTGCCACCAGCAGACTCCCGGGACACACCTACGAGCAGTACTTC.